The 13 T cell receptor beta chains listed next were all sequenced from one sample in a study of blood T cell repertoires in COVID-19. Assay used: immunoSEQ multiplex PCR; TCRdb lists only in-frame clones, some missing. The sample has 200,000 to 250,000 clones, about 83% seen once. Sequencing used peripheral blood. These receptors all come from a woman in her fifties or sixties with acute or convalescent COVID-19.

The chain recombines TRBV6-1 with TRBJ2-1; the match to TRBD2 covers 8 bases. Unmatched junction bases numbered 5, after V lost 2 bases and J lost 8 bases. Germline V gene data show CDR1 as MNHNS and CDR2 as SASEGT. The CDR3 length is 14 residues. In DNA form, the CDR3 reads TGTGCCAGCAGTGAAACTGCGGGAGGACATGAGCAGTTCTTC. This gives the protein CASSETAGGHEQFF.

The chain uses TRBV7-8 and TRBJ2-7; a weak D match, TRBD2 (7 bases). Trimming shortened V by 4 bases and J by 6 bases, and 13 bases separated the two germline ends. The CDR3 extends over 13 amino acids. Germline V gene data show CDR1 as SGHVS and CDR2 as FQNEAQ. The CDR3 nucleotides read TGTGCCAGCAGCTCAGGGGAGGGTCTCGAGCAGTACTTC. Residues: CASSSGEGLEQYF.

The genes are TRBV5-1 and TRBJ2-1; 10 bases agree with TRBD1. CDR3 length equals 13 residues. The germline gives CDR1 SGHRS, CDR2 YFSETQ. The junction had 5 bases not matched to a gene; V was cut back by 8 bases and J by 6 bases. The CDR3 sequence is CASRRTGGNEQFF. Here the CDR3 DNA reads TGCGCCAGTCGACGGACAGGGGGCAATGAGCAGTTCTTC.

CDR3 nucleotide sequence: TGTGCCAGCAGTACCGGGACTAGCGGGAGGAACACCGGGGAGCTGTTTTTT. Protein product: CASSTGTSGRNTGELFF. This chain connects TRBV2 to TRBJ2-2; 14 bases line up with TRBD2. V shed 5 bases, J shed 1 base, and the junction held 3 bases outside the gene matches. There are 17 residues in the CDR3. Germline V lookup: CDR1 SNHLY, CDR2 FYNNEI.

The chain joins TRBV28 to TRBJ1-6, with D tentatively TRBD1 (5 bases). CDR1 MDHEN and CDR2 SYDVKM come from the germline V gene. V lost 3 bases to trimming and J lost 9 bases, with 18 bases between them. The CDR3 runs to 16 residues. The CDR3 spells CASSFLVGQGSSPLHF. The DNA for the CDR3 is TGTGCCAGCAGTTTCCTTGTAGGGCAGGGAAGTTCACCCCTCCACTTT.

This clone was found a few times. The chain has TRBV6-5 and TRBJ2-2; 8 bases match TRBD1. CDR1 is MNHEY, CDR2 SVGAGI, per germline. CDR3 length: 15 residues. Trimming at V came to 5 bases and at J to 1 base, leaving 3 bases not matched to a gene. CDR3 sequence reads: CASSIGTGNTGELFF. CDR3 nucleotide sequence: TGTGCCAGCAGTATCGGGACAGGGAACACCGGGGAGCTGTTTTTT.

This chain's CDR3 is CASSSLEALNTEAFF. DNA for the CDR3: TGTGCCAGCAGTTCCCTAGAGGCATTGAACACTGAAGCTTTCTTT. This chain joins TRBV27 and TRBJ1-1, with D unresolved. Trimming removed 4 bases at V and 0 bases at J, with 12 bases between. Germline V gene lookup returns CDR1 MNHEY and CDR2 SMNVEV (reference sequence). The CDR3 is 15 amino acids.

This chain uses TRBV5-5 with TRBJ1-5, with 10 bases aligning to TRBD1. After removal of 3 bases from V and 6 bases from J, the junction contained 6 bases not matched to a gene. CDR3 length: 15 amino acids. CDR1 is SGHKS, CDR2 YYEKEE, per germline (reference sequence). The CDR3 here is CASSWGQGRRQPQHF. CDR3 bases: TGTGCCAGCAGCTGGGGACAGGGGCGACGTCAGCCCCAGCATTTT.

This clone was recorded only once. J is TRBJ2-3 and V is TRBV30; 7 nucleotides align to TRBD2. Losses at the gene ends were 3 bases for V and 3 bases for J; bases not matched to a gene: 3. CDR1 is GTSNPN, CDR2 SVGIG, per germline (reference sequence). The CDR3 totals 13 residues. The CDR3 DNA sequence: TGTGCCTGGAGGGGGCGGGGGACAGATACGCAGTATTTT. Residues: CAWRGRGTDTQYF.

The chain has TRBV7-3 and TRBJ1-6, with D perhaps matching TRBD1 (6 bases). Germline-derived CDR1 and CDR2 are SGHTA and FQGTGA. This CDR3 has 16 residues. Trimming left V 5 bases short and J 5 bases short, with 16 bases between. The CDR3 DNA reads as TGTGCCAGCAGCGCTAGGGGGGGTAATAATAATTCACCCCTCCACTTT. Its protein product is CASSARGGNNNSPLHF. Complete variable domain (other parts from reference TRBV7-3 and TRBJ1-6): GAGVSQTPSNKVTEKGKYVELRCDPISGHTALYWYRQSLGQGPEFLIYFQGTGAADDSGLPNDRFFAVRPEGSVSTLKIQRTERGDSAVYLCASSARGGNNNSPLHFGNGTRLTVT.

V usage is TRBV6-5 and J usage is TRBJ1-2; TRBD1 is a possible D gene (5 bases). There are 15 residues in the CDR3. Germline V lookup: CDR1 MNHEY, CDR2 SVGAGI. V was clipped by 5 bases and J by 5 bases, with 18 bases between them. CDR3 protein: CASSPNLQEVYGYTF. The CDR3 DNA is TGTGCCAGCAGTCCGAACCTACAGGAAGTGTATGGCTACACCTTC.

V usage is TRBV27 and J usage is TRBJ2-3; TRBD1 aligns across 7 bases. Per germline, CDR1 MNHEY and CDR2 SMNVEV (reference sequence). V gave up 5 bases and J gave up 2 bases; unmatched junction bases: 4. The CDR3 has 14 residues. The DNA of the CDR3 is TGTGCCAGCAGTAAGGGGACAGTCACAGATACGCAGTATTTT. It specifies CASSKGTVTDTQYF.

The genes are TRBV2 and TRBJ1-6; 8 nucleotides agree with TRBD1. CDR3 length: 14 residues. The germline gives CDR1 SNHLY, CDR2 FYNNEI. V shed 8 bases and J 5 bases; nucleotides not matched to a gene: 5. CDR3 in amino acids: CASQGAKDNSPLHF. CDR3 sequence (DNA): TGTGCCAGCCAGGGGGCAAAGGATAATTCACCCCTCCACTTT.